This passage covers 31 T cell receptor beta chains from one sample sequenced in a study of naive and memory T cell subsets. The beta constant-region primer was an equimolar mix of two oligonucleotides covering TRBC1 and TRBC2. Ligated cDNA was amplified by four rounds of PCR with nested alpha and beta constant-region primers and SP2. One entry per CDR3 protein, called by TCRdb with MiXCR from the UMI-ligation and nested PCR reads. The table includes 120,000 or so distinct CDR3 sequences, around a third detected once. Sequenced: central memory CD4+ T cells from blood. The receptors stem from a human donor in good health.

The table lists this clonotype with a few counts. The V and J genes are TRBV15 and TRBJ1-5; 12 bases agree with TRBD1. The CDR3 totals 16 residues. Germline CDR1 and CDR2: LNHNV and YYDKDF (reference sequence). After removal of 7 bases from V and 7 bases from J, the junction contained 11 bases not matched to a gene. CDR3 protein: CATMAGQGARGQPQHF. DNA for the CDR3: TGTGCCACCATGGCGGGACAGGGGGCGAGGGGACAGCCCCAGCATTTT. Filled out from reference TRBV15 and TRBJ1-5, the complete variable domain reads DAMVIQNPRYQVTQFGKPVTLSCSQTLNHNVMYWYQQKSSQAPKLLFHYYDKDFNNEADTPDNFQSRRPNTSFCFLDIRSPGLGDTAMYLCATMAGQGARGQPQHFGDGTRLSIL.

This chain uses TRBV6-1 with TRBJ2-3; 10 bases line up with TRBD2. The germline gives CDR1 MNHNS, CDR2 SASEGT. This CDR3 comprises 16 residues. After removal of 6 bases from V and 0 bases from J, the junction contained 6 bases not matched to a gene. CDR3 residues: CASSSRAGGSTDTQYF. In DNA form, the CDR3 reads TGTGCCAGCAGCTCTAGAGCGGGAGGGAGCACAGATACGCAGTATTTT.

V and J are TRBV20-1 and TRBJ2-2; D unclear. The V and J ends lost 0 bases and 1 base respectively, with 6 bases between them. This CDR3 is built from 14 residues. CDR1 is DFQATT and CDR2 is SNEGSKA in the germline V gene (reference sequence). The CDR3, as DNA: TGCAGTGCTAGAGATGTCTTGAACACCGGGGAGCTGTTTTTT. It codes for CSARDVLNTGELFF.

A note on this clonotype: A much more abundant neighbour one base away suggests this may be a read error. For the CDR3, the DNA is TGTGACAGCAGTTGGGGACTAGCGGTTGGACTCTACAATGAGCAGTTCTTC. Amino acid sequence: CDSSWGLAVGLYNEQFF. The V gene is TRBV7-8, the J gene TRBJ2-1; 11 nucleotides line up with TRBD2. Germline lookup yields CDR1 SGHVS and CDR2 FQNEAQ. This CDR3 spans 17 amino acids.

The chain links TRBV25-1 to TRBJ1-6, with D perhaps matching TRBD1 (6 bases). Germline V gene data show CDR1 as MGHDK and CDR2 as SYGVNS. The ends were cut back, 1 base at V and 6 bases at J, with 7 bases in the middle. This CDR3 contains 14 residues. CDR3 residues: CASSEWTVNSPLHF. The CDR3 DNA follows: TGTGCCAGCAGTGAATGGACAGTTAATTCACCCCTCCACTTT.

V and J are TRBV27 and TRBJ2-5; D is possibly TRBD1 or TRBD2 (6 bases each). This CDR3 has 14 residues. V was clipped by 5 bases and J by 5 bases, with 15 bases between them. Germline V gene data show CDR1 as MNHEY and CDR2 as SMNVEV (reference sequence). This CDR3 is CASSLGGRAETQYF. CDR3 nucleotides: TGTGCCAGCAGTCTCGGGGGCAGGGCGGAGACCCAGTACTTC.

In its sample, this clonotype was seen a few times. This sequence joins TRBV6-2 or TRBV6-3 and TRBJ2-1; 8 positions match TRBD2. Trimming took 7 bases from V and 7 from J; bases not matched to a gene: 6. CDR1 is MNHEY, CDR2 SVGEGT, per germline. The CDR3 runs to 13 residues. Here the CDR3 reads CASKTSVGNEQFF. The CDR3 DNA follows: TGTGCCAGCAAGACTAGCGTGGGGAATGAGCAGTTCTTC.

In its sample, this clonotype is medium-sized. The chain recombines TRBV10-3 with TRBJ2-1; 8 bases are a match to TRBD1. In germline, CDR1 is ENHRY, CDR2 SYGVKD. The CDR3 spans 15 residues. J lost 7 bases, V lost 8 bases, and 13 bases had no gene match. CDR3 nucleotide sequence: TGTGCCATCGGAACCCAGGGGGCGAATTTGAATGAGCAGTTCTTC. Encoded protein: CAIGTQGANLNEQFF.

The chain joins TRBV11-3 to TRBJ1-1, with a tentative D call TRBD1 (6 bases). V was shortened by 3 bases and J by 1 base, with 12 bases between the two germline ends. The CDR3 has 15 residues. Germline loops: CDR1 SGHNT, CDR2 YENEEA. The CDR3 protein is CASSLEGQQNTEAFF. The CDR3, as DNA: TGTGCCAGCAGCTTGGAAGGACAGCAGAACACTGAAGCTTTCTTT.

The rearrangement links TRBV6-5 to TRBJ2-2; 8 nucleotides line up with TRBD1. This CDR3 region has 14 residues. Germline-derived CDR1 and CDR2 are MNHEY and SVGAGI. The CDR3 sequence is CASAQQGGSGELFF. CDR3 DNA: TGTGCTTCCGCCCAACAGGGGGGTTCCGGGGAGCTGTTTTTT.

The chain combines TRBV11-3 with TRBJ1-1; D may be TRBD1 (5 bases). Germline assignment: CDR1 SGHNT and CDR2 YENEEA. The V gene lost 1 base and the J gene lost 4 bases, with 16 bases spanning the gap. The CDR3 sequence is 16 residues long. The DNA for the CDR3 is TGTGCCAGCAGCTTAGGCCCTACGACAGCCAGCACTGAAGCTTTCTTT. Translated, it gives CASSLGPTTASTEAFF.

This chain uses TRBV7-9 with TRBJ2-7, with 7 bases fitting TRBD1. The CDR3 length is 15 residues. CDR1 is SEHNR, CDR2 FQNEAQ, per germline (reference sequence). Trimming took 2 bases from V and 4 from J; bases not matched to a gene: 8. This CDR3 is CASSLKGKGAYEQYF. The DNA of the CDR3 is TGTGCCAGCAGCTTAAAAGGCAAGGGGGCTTACGAGCAGTACTTC.

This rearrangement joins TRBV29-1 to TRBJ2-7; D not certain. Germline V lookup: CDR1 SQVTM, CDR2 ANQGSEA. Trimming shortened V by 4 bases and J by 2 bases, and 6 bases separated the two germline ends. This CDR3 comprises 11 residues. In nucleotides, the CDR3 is TGCAGCGTTGGGTCAGCCTACGAGCAGTACTTC. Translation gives CSVGSAYEQYF.

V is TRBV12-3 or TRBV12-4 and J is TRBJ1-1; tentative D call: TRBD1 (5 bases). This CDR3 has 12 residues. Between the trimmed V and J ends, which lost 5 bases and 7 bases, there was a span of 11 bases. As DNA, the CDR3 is TGTGCCAGCAGTACCGACAGCTTTGAAGCTTTCTTT. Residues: CASSTDSFEAFF.

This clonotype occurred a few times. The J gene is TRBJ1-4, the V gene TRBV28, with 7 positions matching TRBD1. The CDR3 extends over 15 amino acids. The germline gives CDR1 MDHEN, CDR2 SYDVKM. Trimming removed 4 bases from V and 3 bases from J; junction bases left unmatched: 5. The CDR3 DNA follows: TGTGCCAGCAGTTCATCCGGGACAGCTAATGAAAAACTGTTTTTT. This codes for CASSSSGTANEKLFF. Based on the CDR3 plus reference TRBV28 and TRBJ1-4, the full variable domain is DVKVTQSSRYLVKRTGEKVFLECVQDMDHENMFWYRQDPGLGLRLIYFSYDVKMKEKGDIPEGYSVSREKKERFSLILESASTNQTSMYLCASSSSGTANEKLFFGSGTQLSVL.

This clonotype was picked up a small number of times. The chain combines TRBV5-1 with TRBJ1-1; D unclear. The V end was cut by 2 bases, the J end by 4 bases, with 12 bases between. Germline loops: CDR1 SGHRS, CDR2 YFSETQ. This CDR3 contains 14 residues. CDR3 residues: CASSFQTSSTEAFF. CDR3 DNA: TGCGCCAGCAGCTTCCAAACCAGTAGCACTGAAGCTTTCTTT.

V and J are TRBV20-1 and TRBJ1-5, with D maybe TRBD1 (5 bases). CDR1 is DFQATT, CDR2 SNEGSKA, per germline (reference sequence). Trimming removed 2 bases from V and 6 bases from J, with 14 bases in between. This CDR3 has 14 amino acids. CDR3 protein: CSARKGSGFQPQHF. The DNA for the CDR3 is TGCAGTGCTAGAAAGGGGTCGGGGTTTCAGCCCCAGCATTTT.

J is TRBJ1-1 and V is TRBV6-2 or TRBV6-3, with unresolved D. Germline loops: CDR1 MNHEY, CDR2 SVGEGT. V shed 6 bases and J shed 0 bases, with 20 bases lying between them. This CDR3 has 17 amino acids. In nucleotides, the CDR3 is TGTGCCAGCAGAGGCCGCCAATTATCGCAGTTGAACACTGAAGCTTTCTTT. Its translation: CASRGRQLSQLNTEAFF.

The CDR3 protein is CASSLAAHRGDTQYF. DNA of the CDR3: TGCGCCAGCAGCTTGGCGGCACACCGGGGAGATACGCAGTATTTT. This chain uses TRBV5-1 with TRBJ2-3, with D perhaps matching TRBD2 (5 bases). From germline, CDR1 is SGHRS and CDR2 YFSETQ. This CDR3 has 15 amino acids. The V gene lost 0 bases and the J gene lost 5 bases, with 13 bases spanning the gap. Complete variable domain (other parts from reference TRBV5-1 and TRBJ2-3): KAGVTQTPRYLIKTRGQQVTLSCSPISGHRSVSWYQQTPGQGLQFLFEYFSETQRNKGNFPGRFSGRQFSNSRSEMNVSTLELGDSALYLCASSLAAHRGDTQYFGPGTRLTVL.

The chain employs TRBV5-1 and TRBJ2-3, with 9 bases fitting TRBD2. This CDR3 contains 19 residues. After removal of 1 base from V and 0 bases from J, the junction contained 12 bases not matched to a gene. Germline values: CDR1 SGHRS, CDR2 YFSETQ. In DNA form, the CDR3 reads TGCGCCAGCAGCTTGTCCCCTAGCGGGAAGCGTTCGAGCACAGATACGCAGTATTTT. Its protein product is CASSLSPSGKRSSTDTQYF.

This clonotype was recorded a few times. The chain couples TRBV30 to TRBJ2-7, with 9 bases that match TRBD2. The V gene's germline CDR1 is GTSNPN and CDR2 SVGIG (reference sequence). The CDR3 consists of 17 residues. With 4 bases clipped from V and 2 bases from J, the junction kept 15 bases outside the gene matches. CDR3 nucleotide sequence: TGTGCCTGGACTACGAGCTTAGGCCTAGCGGGGACCTACGAGCAGTACTTC. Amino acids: CAWTTSLGLAGTYEQYF.

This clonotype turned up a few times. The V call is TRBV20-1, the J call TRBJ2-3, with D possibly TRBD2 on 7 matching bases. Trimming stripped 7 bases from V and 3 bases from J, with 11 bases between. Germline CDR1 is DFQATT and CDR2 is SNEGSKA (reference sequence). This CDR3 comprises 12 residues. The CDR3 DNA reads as TGCAGTGGGGGGCGGGAGACAGATACGCAGTATTTT. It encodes CSGGRETDTQYF.

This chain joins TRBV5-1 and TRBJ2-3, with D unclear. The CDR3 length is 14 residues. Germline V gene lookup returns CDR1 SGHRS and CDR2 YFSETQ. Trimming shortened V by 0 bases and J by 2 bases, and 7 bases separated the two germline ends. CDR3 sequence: CASSLGGFTDTQYF. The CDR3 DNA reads TGCGCCAGCAGCTTGGGGGGATTCACAGATACGCAGTATTTT.

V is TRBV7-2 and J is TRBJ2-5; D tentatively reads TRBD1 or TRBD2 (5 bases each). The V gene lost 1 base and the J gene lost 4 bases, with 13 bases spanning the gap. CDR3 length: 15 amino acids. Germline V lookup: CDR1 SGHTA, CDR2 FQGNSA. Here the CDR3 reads CASSLGTGRPETQYF. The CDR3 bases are TGTGCCAGCAGCTTAGGGACGGGACGGCCAGAGACCCAGTACTTC.

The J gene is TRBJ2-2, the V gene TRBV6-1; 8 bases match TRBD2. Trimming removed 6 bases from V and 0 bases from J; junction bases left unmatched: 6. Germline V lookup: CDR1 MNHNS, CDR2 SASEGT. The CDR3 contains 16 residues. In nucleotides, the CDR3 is TGTGCCAGCAGCCCCAGACTAGCGACGAACACCGGGGAGCTGTTTTTT. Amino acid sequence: CASSPRLATNTGELFF.

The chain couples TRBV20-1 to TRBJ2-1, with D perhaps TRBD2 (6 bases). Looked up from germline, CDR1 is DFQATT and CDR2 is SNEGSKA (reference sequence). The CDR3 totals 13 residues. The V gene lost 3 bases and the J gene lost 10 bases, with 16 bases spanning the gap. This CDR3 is CSASSTGTGEQFF. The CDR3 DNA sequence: TGCAGTGCTAGCTCGACCGGGACTGGAGAGCAGTTCTTC.

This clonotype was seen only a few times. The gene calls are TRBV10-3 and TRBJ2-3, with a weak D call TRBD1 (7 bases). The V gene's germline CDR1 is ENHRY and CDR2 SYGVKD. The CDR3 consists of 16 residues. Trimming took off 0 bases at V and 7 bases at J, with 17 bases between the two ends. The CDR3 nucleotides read TGTGCCATCAGTGAGTCGATTCCCCAGGGGGGCAATACGCAGTATTTT. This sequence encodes CAISESIPQGGNTQYF.

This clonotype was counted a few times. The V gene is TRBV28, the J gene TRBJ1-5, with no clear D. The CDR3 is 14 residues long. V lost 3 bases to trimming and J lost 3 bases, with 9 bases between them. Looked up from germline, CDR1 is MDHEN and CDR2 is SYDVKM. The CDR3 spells CASSFMRSNQPQHF. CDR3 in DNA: TGTGCCAGCAGTTTTATGCGCTCCAATCAGCCCCAGCATTTT.

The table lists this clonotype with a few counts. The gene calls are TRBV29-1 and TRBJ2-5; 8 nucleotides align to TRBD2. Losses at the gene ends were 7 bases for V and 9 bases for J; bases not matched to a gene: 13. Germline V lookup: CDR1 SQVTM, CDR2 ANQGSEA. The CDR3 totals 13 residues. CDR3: CSDRRPPRGAQYF. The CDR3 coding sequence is TGCAGCGATAGGAGGCCTCCGCGGGGGGCCCAGTACTTC.

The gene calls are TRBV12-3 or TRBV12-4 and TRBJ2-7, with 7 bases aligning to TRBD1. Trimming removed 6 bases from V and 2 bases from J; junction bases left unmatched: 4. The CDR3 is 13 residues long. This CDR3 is CASSDRETYEQYF. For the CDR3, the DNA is TGTGCCAGCAGCGACAGGGAAACCTACGAGCAGTACTTC.

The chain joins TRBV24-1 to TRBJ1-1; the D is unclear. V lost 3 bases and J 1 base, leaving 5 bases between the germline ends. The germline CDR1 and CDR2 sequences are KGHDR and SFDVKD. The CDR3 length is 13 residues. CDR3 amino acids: CATSDLQNTEAFF. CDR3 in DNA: TGTGCCACCAGTGATCTTCAGAACACTGAAGCTTTCTTT.